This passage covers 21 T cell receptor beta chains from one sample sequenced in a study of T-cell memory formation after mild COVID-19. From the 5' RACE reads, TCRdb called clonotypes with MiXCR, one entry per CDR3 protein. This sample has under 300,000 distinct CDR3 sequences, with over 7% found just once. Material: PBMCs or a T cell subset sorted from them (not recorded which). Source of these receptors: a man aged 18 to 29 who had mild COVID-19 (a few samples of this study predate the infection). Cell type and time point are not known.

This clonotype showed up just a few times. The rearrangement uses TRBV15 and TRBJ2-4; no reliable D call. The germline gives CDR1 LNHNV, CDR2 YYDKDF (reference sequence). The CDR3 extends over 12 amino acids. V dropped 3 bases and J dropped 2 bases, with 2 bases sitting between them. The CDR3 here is CATSSPKNIQYF. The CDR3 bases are TGTGCCACCAGCAGCCCCAAAAACATTCAGTACTTC.

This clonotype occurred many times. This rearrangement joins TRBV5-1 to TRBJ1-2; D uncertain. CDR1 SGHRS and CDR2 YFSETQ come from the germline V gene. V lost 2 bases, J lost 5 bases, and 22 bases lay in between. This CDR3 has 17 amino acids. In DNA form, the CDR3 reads TGCGCCAGCAGCTTTACACCTCGGCCGGAAAGACCTTATGGCTACACCTTC. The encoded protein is CASSFTPRPERPYGYTF.

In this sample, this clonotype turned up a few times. The CDR3: CASSLAASREQFF. The DNA of the CDR3 is TGTGCCAGCAGCTTAGCCGCAAGTCGGGAGCAGTTCTTC. The gene calls are TRBV11-2 and TRBJ2-1; unclear D gene. The germline gives CDR1 SGHAT, CDR2 FQNNGV. V lost 1 base, J lost 10 bases, and 11 bases lay in between. This CDR3 contains 13 residues.

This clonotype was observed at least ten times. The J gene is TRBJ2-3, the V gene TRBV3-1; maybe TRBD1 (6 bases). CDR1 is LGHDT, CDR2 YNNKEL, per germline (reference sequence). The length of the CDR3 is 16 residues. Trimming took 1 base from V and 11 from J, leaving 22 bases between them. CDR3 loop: CASSQVSLRQAQGQYF. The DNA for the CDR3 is TGTGCCAGCAGCCAAGTTTCACTTCGACAGGCCCAGGGGCAGTATTTT.

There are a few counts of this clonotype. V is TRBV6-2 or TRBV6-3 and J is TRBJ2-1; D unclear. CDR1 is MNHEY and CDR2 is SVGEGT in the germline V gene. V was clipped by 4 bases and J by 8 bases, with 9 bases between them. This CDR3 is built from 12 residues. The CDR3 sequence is CASSLIAHEQFF. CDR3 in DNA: TGTGCCAGCAGTTTAATTGCACATGAGCAGTTCTTC.

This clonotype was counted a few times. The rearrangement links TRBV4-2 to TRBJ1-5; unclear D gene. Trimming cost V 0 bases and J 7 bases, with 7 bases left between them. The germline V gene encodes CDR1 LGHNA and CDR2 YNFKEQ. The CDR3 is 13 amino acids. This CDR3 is CASSQDARQPQHF. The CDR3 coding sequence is TGTGCCAGCAGCCAAGACGCGCGGCAGCCCCAGCATTTT.

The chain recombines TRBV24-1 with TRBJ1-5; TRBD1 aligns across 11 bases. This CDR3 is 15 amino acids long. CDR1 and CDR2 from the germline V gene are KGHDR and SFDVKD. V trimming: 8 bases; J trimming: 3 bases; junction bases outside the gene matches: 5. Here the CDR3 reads CATIRTGGINQPQHF. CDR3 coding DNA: TGTGCCACCATCAGGACAGGGGGCATCAATCAGCCCCAGCATTTT.

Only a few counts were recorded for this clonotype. The CDR3 DNA is TGCAGTGCGTCAGTCGGACAGGGGGCAATACTGGGAAGGTCCTACGAGCAGTACTTC. Translated, it gives CSASVGQGAILGRSYEQYF. The V and J genes are TRBV20-1 and TRBJ2-7, with 11 positions matching TRBD1. Germline-derived CDR1 and CDR2 are DFQATT and SNEGSKA (reference sequence). This CDR3 has 19 amino acids. Trimming cost V 6 bases and J 1 base; bases outside gene matches: 20.

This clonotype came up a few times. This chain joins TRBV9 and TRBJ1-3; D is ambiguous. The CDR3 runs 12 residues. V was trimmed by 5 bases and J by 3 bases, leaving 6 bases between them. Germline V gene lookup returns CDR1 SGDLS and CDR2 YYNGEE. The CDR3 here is CASRSGGNTIYF. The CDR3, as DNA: TGTGCCAGCAGATCCGGTGGAAACACCATATATTTT.

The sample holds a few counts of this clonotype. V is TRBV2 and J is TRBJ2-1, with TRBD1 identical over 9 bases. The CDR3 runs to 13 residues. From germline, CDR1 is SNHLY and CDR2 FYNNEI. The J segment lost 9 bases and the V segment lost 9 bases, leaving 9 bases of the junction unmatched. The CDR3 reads CASGTGWRGEQFF. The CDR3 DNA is TGTGCCAGTGGGACAGGGTGGCGGGGTGAGCAGTTCTTC.

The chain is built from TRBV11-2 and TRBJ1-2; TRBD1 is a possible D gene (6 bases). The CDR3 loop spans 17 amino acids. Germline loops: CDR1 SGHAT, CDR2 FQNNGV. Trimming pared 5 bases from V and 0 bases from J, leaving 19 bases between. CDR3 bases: TGTGCCAGCAGCCCAATACAGGGCACGATCACTAACTATGGCTACACCTTC. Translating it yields CASSPIQGTITNYGYTF.

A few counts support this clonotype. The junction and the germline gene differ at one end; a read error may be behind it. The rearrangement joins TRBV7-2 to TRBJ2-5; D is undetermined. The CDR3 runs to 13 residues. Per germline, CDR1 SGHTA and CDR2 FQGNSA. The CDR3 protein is CASSLGSQETQCF. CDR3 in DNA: TGTGCCAGCAGCTTAGGTTCCCAAGAGACCCAGTGCTTC. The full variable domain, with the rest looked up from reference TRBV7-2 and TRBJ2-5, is GAGVSQSPSNKVTEKGKDVELRCDPISGHTALYWYRQSLGQGLEFLIYFQGNSAPDKSGLPSDRFSAERTGGSVSTLTIQRTQQEDSAVYLCASSLGSQETQCFGPGTRLLVL.

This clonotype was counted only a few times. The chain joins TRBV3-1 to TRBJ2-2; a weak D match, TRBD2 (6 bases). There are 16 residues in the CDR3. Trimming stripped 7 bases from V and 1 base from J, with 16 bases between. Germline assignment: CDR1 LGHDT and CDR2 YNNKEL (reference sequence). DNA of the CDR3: TGTGCCAGCACCCCTCTATTCGGGGGGAACACCGGGGAGCTGTTTTTT. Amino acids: CASTPLFGGNTGELFF.

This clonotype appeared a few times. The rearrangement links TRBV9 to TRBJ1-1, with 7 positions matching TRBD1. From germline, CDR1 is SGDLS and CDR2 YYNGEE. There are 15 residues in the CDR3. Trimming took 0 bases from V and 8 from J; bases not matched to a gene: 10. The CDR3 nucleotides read TGTGCCAGCAGCGTAGGAGGGGGGCCAGGGGGAGAAGCTTTCTTT. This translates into CASSVGGGPGGEAFF.

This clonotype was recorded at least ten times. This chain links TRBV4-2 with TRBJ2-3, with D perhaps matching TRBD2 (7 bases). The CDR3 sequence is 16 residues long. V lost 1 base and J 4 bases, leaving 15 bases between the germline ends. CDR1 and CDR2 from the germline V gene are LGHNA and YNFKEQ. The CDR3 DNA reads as TGTGCCAGCAGCCAAGTAGGGGGGGAAGAGGCAGATACGCAGTATTTT. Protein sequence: CASSQVGGEEADTQYF.

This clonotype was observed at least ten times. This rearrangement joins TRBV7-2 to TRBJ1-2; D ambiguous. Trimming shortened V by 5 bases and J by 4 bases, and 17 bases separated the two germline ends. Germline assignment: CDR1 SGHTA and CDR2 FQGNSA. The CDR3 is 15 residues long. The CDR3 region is CASSGSAGPFYGYTF. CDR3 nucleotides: TGTGCCAGCAGCGGGTCGGCAGGTCCTTTCTATGGCTACACCTTC.

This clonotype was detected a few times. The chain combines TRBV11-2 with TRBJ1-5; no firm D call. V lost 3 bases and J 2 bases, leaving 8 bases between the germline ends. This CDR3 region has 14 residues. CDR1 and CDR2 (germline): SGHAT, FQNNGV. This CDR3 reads CASSFRVGNQPQHF. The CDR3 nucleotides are TGTGCCAGCAGCTTCCGTGTGGGCAATCAGCCCCAGCATTTT.

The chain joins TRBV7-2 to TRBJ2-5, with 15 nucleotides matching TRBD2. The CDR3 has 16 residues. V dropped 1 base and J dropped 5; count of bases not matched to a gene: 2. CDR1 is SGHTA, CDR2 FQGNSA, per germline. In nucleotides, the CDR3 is TGTGCCAGCAGCTTAGGAGGACTAGCGGGGGGGGAGACCCAGTACTTC. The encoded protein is CASSLGGLAGGETQYF.

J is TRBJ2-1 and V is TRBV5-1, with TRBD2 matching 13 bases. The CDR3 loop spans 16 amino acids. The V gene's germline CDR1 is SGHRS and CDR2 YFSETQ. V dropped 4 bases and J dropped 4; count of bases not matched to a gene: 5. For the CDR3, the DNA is TGCGCCAGCAGCGCCGGACTAGCGGGGGAGTACAATGAGCAGTTCTTC. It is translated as CASSAGLAGEYNEQFF. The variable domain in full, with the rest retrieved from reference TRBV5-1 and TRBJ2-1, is KAGVTQTPRYLIKTRGQQVTLSCSPISGHRSVSWYQQTPGQGLQFLFEYFSETQRNKGNFPGRFSGRQFSNSRSEMNVSTLELGDSALYLCASSAGLAGEYNEQFFGPGTRLTVL.

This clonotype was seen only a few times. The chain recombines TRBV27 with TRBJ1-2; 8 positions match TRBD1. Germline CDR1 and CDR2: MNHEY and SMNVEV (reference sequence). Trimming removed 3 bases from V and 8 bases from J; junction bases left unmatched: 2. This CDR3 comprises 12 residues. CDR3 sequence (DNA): TGTGCCAGCAGTTTCAGGGGGCAAGGCTACACCTTC. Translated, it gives CASSFRGQGYTF.

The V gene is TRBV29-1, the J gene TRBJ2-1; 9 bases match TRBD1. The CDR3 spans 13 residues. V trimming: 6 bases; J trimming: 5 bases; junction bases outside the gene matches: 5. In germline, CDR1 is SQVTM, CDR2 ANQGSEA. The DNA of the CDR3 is TGCAGCGTGACGGGACAGGGAAACAATGAGCAGTTCTTC. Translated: CSVTGQGNNEQFF.